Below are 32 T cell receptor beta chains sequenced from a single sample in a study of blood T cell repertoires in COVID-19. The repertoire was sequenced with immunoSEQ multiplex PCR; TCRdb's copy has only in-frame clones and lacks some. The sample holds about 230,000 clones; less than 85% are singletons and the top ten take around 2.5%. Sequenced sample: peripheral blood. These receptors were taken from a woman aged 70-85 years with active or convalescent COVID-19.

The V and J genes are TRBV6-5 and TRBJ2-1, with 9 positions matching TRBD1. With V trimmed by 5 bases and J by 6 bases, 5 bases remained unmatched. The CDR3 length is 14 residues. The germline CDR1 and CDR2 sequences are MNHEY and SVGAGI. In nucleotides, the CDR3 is TGTGCCAGCAGTCAGTCGACAGGGGGCAATGAGCAGTTCTTC. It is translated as CASSQSTGGNEQFF.

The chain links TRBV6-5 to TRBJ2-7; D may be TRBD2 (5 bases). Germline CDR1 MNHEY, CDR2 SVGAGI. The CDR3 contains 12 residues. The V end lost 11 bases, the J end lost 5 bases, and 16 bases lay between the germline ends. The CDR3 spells CASSRDSHEQYF. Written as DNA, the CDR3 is TGTGCCTCCTCCCGGGATTCCCACGAGCAGTACTTC.

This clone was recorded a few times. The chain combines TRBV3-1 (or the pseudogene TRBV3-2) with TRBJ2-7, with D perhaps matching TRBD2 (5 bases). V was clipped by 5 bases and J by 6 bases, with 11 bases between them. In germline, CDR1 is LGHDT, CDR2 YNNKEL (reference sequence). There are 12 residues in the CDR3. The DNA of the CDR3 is TGTGCCAGCAGCAGGACTTTCCTCGAGCAGTACTTC. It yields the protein CASSRTFLEQYF.

The CDR3 protein is CASKNISYEQYF. DNA of the CDR3: TGCGCCAGCAAAAACATCTCCTACGAGCAGTACTTC. J is TRBJ2-7 and V is TRBV10-2; the D is unclear. The V gene's germline CDR1 is WSHSY and CDR2 SAAADI. V was shortened by 7 bases and J by 0 bases, with 7 bases between the two germline ends. This CDR3 is built from 12 residues.

The CDR3 DNA sequence: TGTGCCAGCAGCCAGGCTTTTGCGGGGGGGCCAGGAGAGACCCAGTACTTC. Encoded protein: CASSQAFAGGPGETQYF. This chain joins TRBV3-1 (or the pseudogene TRBV3-2) and TRBJ2-5, with 9 bases matching TRBD2. CDR3 length: 17 amino acids. Looked up from germline, CDR1 is LGHDT and CDR2 is YNNKEL (reference sequence). Germline trimming cut 3 bases from V and 4 bases from J; bases unmatched to any gene: 12.

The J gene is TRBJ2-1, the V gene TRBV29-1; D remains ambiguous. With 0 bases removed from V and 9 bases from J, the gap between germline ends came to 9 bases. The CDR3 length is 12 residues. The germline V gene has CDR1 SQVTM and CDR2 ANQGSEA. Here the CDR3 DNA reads TGCAGCGTTGAAGACCGAAACTCTGAGCAGTTCTTC. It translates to CSVEDRNSEQFF.

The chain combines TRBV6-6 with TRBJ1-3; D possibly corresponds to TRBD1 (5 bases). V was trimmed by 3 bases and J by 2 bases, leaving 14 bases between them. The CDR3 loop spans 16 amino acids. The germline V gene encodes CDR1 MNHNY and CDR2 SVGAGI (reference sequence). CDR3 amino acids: CASSYAGNDAGNTIYF. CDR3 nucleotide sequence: TGTGCCAGCAGTTATGCAGGGAACGACGCTGGAAACACCATATATTTT.

The CDR3 protein is CASSSISQFTDTQYF. The CDR3 DNA reads TGCGCCAGCAGCTCGATTTCCCAGTTCACAGATACGCAGTATTTT. The chain recombines TRBV5-1 with TRBJ2-3; no reliable D call. V shed 3 bases and J shed 2 bases, with 13 bases lying between them. CDR3 size: 15 residues. Germline values: CDR1 SGHRS, CDR2 YFSETQ.

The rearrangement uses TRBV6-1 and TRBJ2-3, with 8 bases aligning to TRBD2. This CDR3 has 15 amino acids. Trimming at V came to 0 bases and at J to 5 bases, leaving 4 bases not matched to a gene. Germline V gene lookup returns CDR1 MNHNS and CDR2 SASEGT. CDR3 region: CASSEASGRVDTQYF. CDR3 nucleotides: TGTGCCAGCAGTGAAGCGTCCGGGAGGGTAGATACGCAGTATTTT.

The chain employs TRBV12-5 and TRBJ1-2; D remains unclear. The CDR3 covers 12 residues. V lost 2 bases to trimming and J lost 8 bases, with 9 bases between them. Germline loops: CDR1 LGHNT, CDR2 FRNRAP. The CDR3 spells CASGLPHRGYTF. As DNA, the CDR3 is TGTGCTAGTGGTTTGCCCCACAGAGGCTACACCTTC.

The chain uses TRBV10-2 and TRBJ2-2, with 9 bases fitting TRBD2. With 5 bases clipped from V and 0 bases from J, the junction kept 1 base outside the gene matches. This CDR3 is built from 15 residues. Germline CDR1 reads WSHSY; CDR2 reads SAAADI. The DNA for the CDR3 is TGCGCCAGCAGTATAGCGGGAGCGAACACCGGGGAGCTGTTTTTT. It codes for CASSIAGANTGELFF.

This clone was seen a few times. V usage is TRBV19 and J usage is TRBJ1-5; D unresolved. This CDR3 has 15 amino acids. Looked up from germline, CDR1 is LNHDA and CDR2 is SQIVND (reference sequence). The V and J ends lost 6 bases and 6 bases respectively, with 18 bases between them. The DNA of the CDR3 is TGTGCCAGTAGGAACCCATGGGTCACAGTTCAGCCCCAGCATTTT. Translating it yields CASRNPWVTVQPQHF.

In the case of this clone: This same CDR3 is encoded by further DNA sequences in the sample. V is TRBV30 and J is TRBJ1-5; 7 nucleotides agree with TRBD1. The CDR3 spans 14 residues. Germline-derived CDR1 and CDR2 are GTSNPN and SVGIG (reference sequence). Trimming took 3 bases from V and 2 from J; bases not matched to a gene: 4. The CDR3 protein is CAWSGTAGNQPQHF. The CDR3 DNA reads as TGTGCCTGGAGCGGGACAGCGGGCAATCAGCCCCAGCATTTT. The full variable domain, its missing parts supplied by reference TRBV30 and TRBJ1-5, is SQTIHQWPATLVQPVGSPLSLECTVEGTSNPNLYWYRQAAGRGLQLLFYSVGIGQISSEVPQNLSASRPQDRQFILSSKKLLLSDSGFYLCAWSGTAGNQPQHFGDGTRLSIL.

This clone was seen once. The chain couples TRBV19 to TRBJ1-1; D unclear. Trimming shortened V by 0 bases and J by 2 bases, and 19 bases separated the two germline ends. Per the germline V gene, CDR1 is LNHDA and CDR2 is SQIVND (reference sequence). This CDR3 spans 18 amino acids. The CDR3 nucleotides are TGTGCCAGTAGTATAGAGGTGACCAACCCGGGTGCAAACACTGAAGCTTTCTTT. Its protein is CASSIEVTNPGANTEAFF.

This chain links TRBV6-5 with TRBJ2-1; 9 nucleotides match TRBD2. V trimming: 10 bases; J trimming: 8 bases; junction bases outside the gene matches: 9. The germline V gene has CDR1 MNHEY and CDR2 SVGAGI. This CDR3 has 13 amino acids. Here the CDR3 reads CATRGSGGHEQFF. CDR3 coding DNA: TGTGCCACGCGGGGTAGCGGGGGTCATGAGCAGTTCTTC.

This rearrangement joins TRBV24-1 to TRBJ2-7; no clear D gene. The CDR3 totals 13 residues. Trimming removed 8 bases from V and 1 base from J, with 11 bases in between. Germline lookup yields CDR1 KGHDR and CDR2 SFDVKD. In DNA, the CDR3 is TGTGCCACCAAGAAGAAAGCTTCCTACGAGCAGTACTTC. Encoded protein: CATKKKASYEQYF.

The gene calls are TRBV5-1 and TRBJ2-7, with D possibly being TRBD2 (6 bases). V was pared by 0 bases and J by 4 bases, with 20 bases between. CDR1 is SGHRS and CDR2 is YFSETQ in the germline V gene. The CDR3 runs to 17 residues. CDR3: CASSLGSVGLATYEQYF. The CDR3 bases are TGCGCCAGCAGCTTGGGCTCGGTGGGTCTAGCGACGTACGAGCAGTACTTC.

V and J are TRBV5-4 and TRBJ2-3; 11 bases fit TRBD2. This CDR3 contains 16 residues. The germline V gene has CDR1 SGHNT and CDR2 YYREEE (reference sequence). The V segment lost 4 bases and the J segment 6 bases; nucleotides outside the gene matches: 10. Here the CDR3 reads CASSPLGPSGGDTQYF. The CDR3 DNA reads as TGTGCCAGCAGCCCACTAGGGCCTAGCGGGGGGGATACGCAGTATTTT.

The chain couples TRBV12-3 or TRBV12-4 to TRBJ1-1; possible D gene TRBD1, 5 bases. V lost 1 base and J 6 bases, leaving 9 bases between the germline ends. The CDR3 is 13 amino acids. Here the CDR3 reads CASSLGGGPEAFF. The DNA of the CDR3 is TGTGCCAGCAGTTTAGGGGGCGGTCCTGAAGCTTTCTTT.

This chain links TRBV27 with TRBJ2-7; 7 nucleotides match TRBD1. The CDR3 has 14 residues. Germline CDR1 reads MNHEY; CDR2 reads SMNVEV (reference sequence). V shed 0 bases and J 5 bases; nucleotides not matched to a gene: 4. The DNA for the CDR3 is TGTGCCAGCAGTTTATCGACAGGGTGGGACGAGCAGTACTTC. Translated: CASSLSTGWDEQYF.

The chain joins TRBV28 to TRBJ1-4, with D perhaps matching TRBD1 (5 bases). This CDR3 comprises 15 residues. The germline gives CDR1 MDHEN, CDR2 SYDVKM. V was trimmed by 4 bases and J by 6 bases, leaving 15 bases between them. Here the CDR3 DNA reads TGTGCCAGCAGTTCCGCCGCGGGGGACGATGAAAAACTGTTTTTT. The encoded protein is CASSSAAGDDEKLFF.

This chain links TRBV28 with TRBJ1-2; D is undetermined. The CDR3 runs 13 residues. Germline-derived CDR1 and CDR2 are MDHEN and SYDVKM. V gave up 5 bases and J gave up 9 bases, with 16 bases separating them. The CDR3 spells CASSPLLIVRYTF. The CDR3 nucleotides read TGTGCCAGCAGTCCCCTTCTCATAGTTCGCTACACCTTC.

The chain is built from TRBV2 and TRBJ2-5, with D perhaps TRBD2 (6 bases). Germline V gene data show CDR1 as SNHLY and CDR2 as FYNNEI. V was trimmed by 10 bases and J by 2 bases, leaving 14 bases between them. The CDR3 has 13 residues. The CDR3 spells CATGGTQQETQYF. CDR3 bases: TGTGCCACCGGAGGGACTCAACAAGAGACCCAGTACTTC.

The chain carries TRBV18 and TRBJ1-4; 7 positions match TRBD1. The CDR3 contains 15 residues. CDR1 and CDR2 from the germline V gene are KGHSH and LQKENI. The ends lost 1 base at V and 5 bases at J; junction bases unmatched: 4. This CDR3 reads CASSPRDSMNEKLFF. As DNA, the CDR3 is TGTGCCAGCTCACCACGGGACAGCATGAATGAAAAACTGTTTTTT.

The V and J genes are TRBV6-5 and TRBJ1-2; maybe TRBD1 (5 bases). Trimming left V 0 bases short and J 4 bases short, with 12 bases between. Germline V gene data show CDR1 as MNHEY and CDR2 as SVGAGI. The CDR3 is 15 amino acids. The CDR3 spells CASSYSIGAGYGYTF. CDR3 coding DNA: TGTGCCAGCAGTTACTCCATTGGGGCTGGCTATGGCTACACCTTC.

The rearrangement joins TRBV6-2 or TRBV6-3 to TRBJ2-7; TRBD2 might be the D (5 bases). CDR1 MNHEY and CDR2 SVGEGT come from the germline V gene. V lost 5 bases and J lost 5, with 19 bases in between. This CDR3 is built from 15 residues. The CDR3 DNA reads TGTGCCAGCAGTGTACCGGGGTCATCGGGCGACGAGCAGTACTTC. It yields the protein CASSVPGSSGDEQYF.

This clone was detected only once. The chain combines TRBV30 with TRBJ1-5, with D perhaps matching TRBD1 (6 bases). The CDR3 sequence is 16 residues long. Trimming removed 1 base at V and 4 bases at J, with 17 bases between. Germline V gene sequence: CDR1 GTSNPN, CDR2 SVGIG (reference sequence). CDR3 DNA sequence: TGTGCCTGGAGTGCCTCCGGCAGGGGTTGGAATCAGCCCCAGCATTTT. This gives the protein CAWSASGRGWNQPQHF.

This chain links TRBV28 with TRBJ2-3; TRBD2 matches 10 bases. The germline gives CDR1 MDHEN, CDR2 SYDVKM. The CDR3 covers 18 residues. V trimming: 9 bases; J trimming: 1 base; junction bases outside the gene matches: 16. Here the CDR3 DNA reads TGTGCCAGTCAAAGGACTAGCGGAGGGGTGGGTGGCACAGATACGCAGTATTTT. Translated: CASQRTSGGVGGTDTQYF.

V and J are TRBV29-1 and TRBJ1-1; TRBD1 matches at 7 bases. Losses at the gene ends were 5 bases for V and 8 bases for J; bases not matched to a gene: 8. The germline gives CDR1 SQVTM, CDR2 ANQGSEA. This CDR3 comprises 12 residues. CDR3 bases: TGCAGCGTTCAACAGGGGCCGTTAGAAGCTTTCTTT. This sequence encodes CSVQQGPLEAFF.

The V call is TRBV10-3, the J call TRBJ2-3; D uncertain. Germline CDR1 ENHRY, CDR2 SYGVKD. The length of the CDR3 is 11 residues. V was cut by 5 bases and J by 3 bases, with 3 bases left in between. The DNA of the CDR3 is TGTGCCATCAGTCGGACAGATACGCAGTATTTT. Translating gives CAISRTDTQYF.

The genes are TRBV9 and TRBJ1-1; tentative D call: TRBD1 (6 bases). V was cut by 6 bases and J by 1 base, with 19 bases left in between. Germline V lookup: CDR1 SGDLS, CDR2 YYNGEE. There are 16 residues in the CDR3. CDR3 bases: TGTGCCAGCACCGACCCAGGACAGACGCAGAACACTGAAGCTTTCTTT. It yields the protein CASTDPGQTQNTEAFF.

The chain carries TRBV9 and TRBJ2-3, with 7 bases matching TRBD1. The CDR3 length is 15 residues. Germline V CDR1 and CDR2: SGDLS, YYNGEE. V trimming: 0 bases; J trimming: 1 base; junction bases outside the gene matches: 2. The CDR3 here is CASSVEGARTDTQYF. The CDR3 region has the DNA TGTGCCAGCAGCGTAGAGGGGGCCCGCACAGATACGCAGTATTTT. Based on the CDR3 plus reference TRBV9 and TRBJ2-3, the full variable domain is DSGVTQTPKHLITATGQRVTLRCSPRSGDLSVYWYQQSLDQGLQFLIQYYNGEERAKGNILERFSAQQFPDLHSELNLSSLELGDSALYFCASSVEGARTDTQYFGPGTRLTVL.